This T cell receptor (beta chain) was sequenced in a study of siplizumab effects on memory and regulatory T cells. General observations from the study: Left unconfirmed was the suppressive function of proliferating Tregs from siplizumab cultures.

Germline CDR1 is SGHNT and CDR2 is YYREEE (reference sequence). J lost 6 bases, V lost 3 bases, and 18 bases had no gene match. CDR3 length: 17 amino acids. Some clones are missing from TCRdb's copy, which holds only in-frame ones; the method was immunoSEQ multiplex PCR. In the table there are approximately 100,000 clones, about 91% of which are singletons. As to this clone: Its antigen is undetermined.

This TCR came from a human donor in good health. Some clones in this sample may be carry-over from other donors' samples. This chain joins TRBV5-4 and TRBJ2-7; 7 bases line up with TRBD2. Sequencing was done on a sample of CD4+ T cells sorted from blood. CDR3 nucleotide sequence: TGTGCCAGCAGCTCCCTGGGGGGGATCGCGGGAAGGTCCGAGCAGTACTTC. Translated: CASSSLGGIAGRSEQYF. The variable domain in full, completed from reference TRBV5-4 and TRBJ2-7, reads ETGVTQSPTHLIKTRGQQVTLRCSSQSGHNTVSWYQQALGQGPQFIFQYYREEENGRGNFPPRFSGLQFPNYSSELNVNALELDDSALYLCASSSLGGIAGRSEQYFGPGTRLTVT.